The T cell receptor beta chain described here comes from a study of PD-1 blockade in classical Hodgkin lymphoma. Study outcomes and limitations: Lower baseline TCR diversity was reported for newly diagnosed patients than for healthy donors.

Every one of the patients relapsed after autologous stem cell transplantation (brentuximab vedotin exposure was variable). J was trimmed by 0 bases and V by 4 bases; bases with no gene match: 6. CDR1 is SGHDN, CDR2 FVKESK, per germline. This CDR3 is built from 17 residues. This clone was recorded only once. Its antigen is as yet unknown. TCRdb's table, derived via immunoSEQ multiplex PCR, lists solely in-frame clones and lacks some. The repertoire includes more than 85,000 clones, nearly 95% of them detected once, and about 2.7% sits in the top ten. This specimen was peripheral blood mononuclear cells (PBMCs), taken before the second cycle of nivolumab. The V gene is TRBV14, the J gene TRBJ2-1; 10 nucleotides align to TRBD2. The sequence came from a human donor with classical Hodgkin lymphoma. The CDR3 loop reads CASSLRTSGFSYNEQFF. The CDR3 DNA sequence: TGTGCCAGCAGCCTTAGGACTAGCGGATTCTCCTACAATGAGCAGTTCTTC. The whole variable domain, remainder taken from reference TRBV14 and TRBJ2-1, is EAGVTQFPSHSVIEKGQTVTLRCDPISGHDNLYWYRRVMGKEIKFLLHFVKESKQDESGMPNNRFLAERTGGTYSTLKVQPAELEDSGVYFCASSLRTSGFSYNEQFFGPGTRLTVL.